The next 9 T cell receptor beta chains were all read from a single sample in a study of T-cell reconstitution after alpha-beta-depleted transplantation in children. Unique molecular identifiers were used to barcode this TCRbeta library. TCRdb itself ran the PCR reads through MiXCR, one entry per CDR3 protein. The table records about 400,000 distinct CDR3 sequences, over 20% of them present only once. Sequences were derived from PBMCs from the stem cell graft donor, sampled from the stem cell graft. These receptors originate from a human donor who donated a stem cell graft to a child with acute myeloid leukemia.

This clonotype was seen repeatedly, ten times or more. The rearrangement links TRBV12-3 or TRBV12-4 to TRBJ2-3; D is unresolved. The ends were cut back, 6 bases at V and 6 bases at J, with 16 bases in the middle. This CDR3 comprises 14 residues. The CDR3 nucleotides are TGTGCCAGCAGCCACGAACCCTTCTTGGATACGCAGTATTTT. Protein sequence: CASSHEPFLDTQYF.

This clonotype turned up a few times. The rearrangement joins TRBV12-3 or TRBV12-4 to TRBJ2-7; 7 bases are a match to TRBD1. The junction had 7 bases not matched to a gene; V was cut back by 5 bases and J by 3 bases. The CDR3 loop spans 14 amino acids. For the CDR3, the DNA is TGTGCCAGCAGTCGACAGACAGGGAGCTACGAGCAGTACTTC. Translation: CASSRQTGSYEQYF.

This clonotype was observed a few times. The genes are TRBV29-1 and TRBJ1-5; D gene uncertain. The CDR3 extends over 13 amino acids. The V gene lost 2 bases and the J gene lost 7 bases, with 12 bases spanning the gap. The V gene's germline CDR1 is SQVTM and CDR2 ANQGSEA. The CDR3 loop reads CSVESGDGQPQHF. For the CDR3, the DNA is TGCAGCGTTGAATCCGGGGATGGGCAGCCCCAGCATTTT.

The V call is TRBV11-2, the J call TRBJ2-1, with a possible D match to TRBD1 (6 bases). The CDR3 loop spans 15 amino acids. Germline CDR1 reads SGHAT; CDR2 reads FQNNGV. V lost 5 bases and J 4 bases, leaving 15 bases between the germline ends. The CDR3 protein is CASSPEGQGYNEQFF. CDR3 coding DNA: TGTGCCAGCAGCCCAGAGGGGCAGGGGTACAATGAGCAGTTCTTC.

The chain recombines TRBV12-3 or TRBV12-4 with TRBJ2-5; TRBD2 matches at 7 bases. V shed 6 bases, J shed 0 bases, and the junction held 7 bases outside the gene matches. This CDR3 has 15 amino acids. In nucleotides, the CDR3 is TGTGCCAGCAGCCCGAGCGGGACGTACCAAGAGACCCAGTACTTC. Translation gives CASSPSGTYQETQYF.

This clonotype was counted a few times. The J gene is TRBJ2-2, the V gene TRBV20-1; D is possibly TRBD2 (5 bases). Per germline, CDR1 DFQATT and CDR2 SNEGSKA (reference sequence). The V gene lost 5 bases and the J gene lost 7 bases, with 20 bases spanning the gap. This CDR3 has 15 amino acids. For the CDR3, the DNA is TGCAGTGCTGGTCACGGACTGGGCTCGGACGGGGAGCTGTTTTTT. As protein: CSAGHGLGSDGELFF.

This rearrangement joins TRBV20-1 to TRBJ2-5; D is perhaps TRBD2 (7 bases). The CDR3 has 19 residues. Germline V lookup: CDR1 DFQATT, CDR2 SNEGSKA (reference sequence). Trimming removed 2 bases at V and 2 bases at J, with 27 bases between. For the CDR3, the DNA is TGCAGTGCTAGAATCCCCCTCACCCTAGCGGACAGTCCGCAAGAGACCCAGTACTTC. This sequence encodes CSARIPLTLADSPQETQYF.

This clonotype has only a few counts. The CDR3 nucleotides are TGTGCCACCAGCAGAGATATTTGGGACGGGACGAACACCGGGGAGCTGTTTTTT. Amino acid sequence: CATSRDIWDGTNTGELFF. This chain joins TRBV15 and TRBJ2-2; the D gene could be TRBD1 or TRBD2 (5 bases each). V was shortened by 0 bases and J by 0 bases, with 14 bases between the two germline ends. The CDR3 has 18 residues. CDR1 LNHNV and CDR2 YYDKDF come from the germline V gene (reference sequence).

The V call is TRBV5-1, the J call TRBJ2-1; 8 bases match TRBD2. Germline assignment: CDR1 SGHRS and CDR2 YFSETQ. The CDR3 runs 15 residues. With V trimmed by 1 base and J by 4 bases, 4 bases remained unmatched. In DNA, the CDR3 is TGCGCCAGCAGCTTGATCCGGGAGGGATACAATGAGCAGTTCTTC. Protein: CASSLIREGYNEQFF.